This T cell receptor (beta chain) was identified during a study of Graves' ophthalmopathy and Graves' hyperthyroidism. This CDR3 has 11 amino acids. Trimming removed 5 bases at V and 11 bases at J, with 10 bases between. Germline assignment: CDR1 MNHEY and CDR2 SVGAGI. Amplified material comprised TCR beta CDR3 regions derived from RNA transcripts. An initial RT-PCR round employing HTBI primers preceded a second-round multiplex PCR. TCRdb reanalysed the multiplex PCR reads using MiXCR and keeps one entry per CDR3 protein. The table has about 640,000 distinct CDR3 sequences, roughly two fifths seen once. Diagnosis was based on clinical symptoms, serum thyroxine, TRAb, thyroid ultrasound and orbital computed tomography. Someone took the PBMCs out of more than 8.5 ml of fresh peripheral blood.

The chain has TRBV6-5 and TRBJ1-5; no reliable D call. The sequencing input was peripheral blood. This TCR came from an adult man with Graves' ophthalmopathy. CDR3 in amino acids: CASSDWVSQHF. CDR3 coding DNA: TGTGCCAGCAGTGATTGGGTTTCCCAGCATTTT.